This TCR beta chain was sequenced during a study of control samples from healthy donors and cancer patients. Profiled with immunoSEQ multiplex PCR; TCRdb holds only in-frame clones, not every one. The data contain 80,000 to 85,000 clones, about 88% of them singletons. Germline lookup yields CDR1 LNHNV and CDR2 YYDKDF (reference sequence). Trimming removed 0 bases from V and 9 bases from J, with 27 bases in between. The CDR3 consists of 19 residues. This TCR was recovered from a woman between 45 and 65 years old in good health. The sequenced material came from blood. The rearrangement uses TRBV15 and TRBJ1-5; D may be TRBD1 (6 bases). DNA for the CDR3: TGTGCCACCAGCAGAGATTCTTGGCGGGGGGCCTTTTCTAAGGGGCCCCAGCATTTT. The encoded protein is CATSRDSWRGAFSKGPQHF.